Each of the 25 T cell receptor beta chains below was sequenced from the same sample in a study of T cells expressing NK-cell markers (dated by TCRdb to 2019 to 2021). The library was produced with 5' RACE. Sequencing took place on an Illumina HiSeq 2000. Each entry corresponds to one CDR3 protein sequence from reads that TCRdb reprocessed, and DNA is not given. The table for this sample shows a few hundred thousand distinct CDR3 sequences. The ten most abundant clones make up 5.2% of the sample. Sequenced sample: blood T cells: a sorted CD56 or NKG2C T cell subset, CD4+ or CD8+ T cells, or bulk PBMC T cells (not recorded which). These TCRs come from a man aged 18-75 years in good health.

The chain combines TRBV20-1 with TRBJ2-3; the D call of TRBD2 rests on TCRdb alone, since no DNA is present to check it. This CDR3 is built from 13 residues. The V gene's germline CDR1 is DFQATT and CDR2 SNEGSKA (reference sequence). CDR3 sequence: CSAYVGGTDTQYF.

The chain links TRBV21-1 to TRBJ2-7; TCRdb's assignment of TRBD1 cannot be checked, as there is no DNA. TRBV21-1 is given as a pseudogene. CDR3 size: 16 residues. The CDR3 protein is CASSKLGSGRVNEQYF.

The chain combines TRBV6-1 with TRBJ2-7; TCRdb's D gene call, TRBD1, goes unchecked for lack of DNA. Germline-derived CDR1 and CDR2 are MNHNS and SASEGT. The CDR3 covers 16 residues. The CDR3 protein is CASSEAYRGVLGEQYF.

This chain joins TRBV20-1 and TRBJ1-2; there is no DNA to check the TCRdb D call of TRBD1. The CDR3 contains 13 residues. Germline V CDR1 and CDR2: DFQATT, SNEGSKA (reference sequence). CDR3 region: CSASSGTGGGYTF.

The chain has TRBV10-2 and TRBJ2-3. The CDR3 sequence is 12 residues long. The germline V gene has CDR1 WSHSY and CDR2 SAAADI. CDR3 loop: CASHGSTDTQYF.

The chain combines TRBV18 with TRBJ1-1; the D call of TRBD1 rests on TCRdb alone, since no DNA is present to check it. This CDR3 spans 15 amino acids. Germline V gene lookup returns CDR1 KGHSH and CDR2 LQKENI. The CDR3 loop is CASSASRGANTEAFF.

J is TRBJ2-3 and V is TRBV20-1; there is no DNA to check the TCRdb D call of TRBD1. The CDR3 is 14 amino acids. Looked up from germline, CDR1 is DFQATT and CDR2 is SNEGSKA (reference sequence). The chain's CDR3 is CSASDRGAADTQYF.

The chain carries TRBV5-4 and TRBJ2-3; TCRdb selects TRBD1, and the lack of DNA leaves this call unchecked. This CDR3 has 14 amino acids. The V gene's germline CDR1 is SGHNT and CDR2 YYREEE (reference sequence). This CDR3 reads CASTDQGRTDTQYF.

This sequence joins TRBV3-1 and TRBJ2-3; TCRdb calls TRBD1, which cannot be checked without DNA. Germline CDR1 and CDR2: LGHDT and YNNKEL (reference sequence). CDR3 length equals 13 residues. The CDR3 sequence: CASSQKVPGTQYF.

The V and J genes are TRBV6-1 and TRBJ2-5; no DNA is available, so the TRBD2 call from TCRdb remains unchecked. The CDR3 is 14 residues long. The germline V gene encodes CDR1 MNHNS and CDR2 SASEGT. CDR3 protein: CASSESPQPETQYF.

This rearrangement joins TRBV2 to TRBJ1-6; lacking DNA, the TRBD1 call made by TCRdb goes unchecked. The CDR3 totals 16 residues. Germline assignment: CDR1 SNHLY and CDR2 FYNNEI. CDR3 residues: CASSDPLPGYNSPLHF.

The CDR3 is CASSLTPGAGAEYF. This sequence joins TRBV11-2 and TRBJ2-3; TCRdb returns TRBD1, unconfirmable since there is no DNA. The CDR3 totals 14 residues. CDR1 is SGHAT and CDR2 is FQNNGV in the germline V gene.

The CDR3 protein is CASSLVGTGIRETQYF. The chain carries TRBV5-1 and TRBJ2-5; TCRdb's assignment of TRBD1 cannot be checked, as there is no DNA. The germline V gene has CDR1 SGHRS and CDR2 YFSETQ. This CDR3 region has 16 residues. Combining the CDR3 with reference TRBV5-1 and TRBJ2-5 gives the whole variable domain KAGVTQTPRYLIKTRGQQVTLSCSPISGHRSVSWYQQTPGQGLQFLFEYFSETQRNKGNFPGRFSGRQFSNSRSEMNVSTLELGDSALYLCASSLVGTGIRETQYFGPGTRLLVL.

V usage is TRBV7-3 and J usage is TRBJ2-2. The V gene's germline CDR1 is SGHTA and CDR2 FQGTGA. The length of the CDR3 is 16 residues. This CDR3 reads CASSSQGSLNTGELFF. Looking up the rest from reference TRBV7-3 and TRBJ2-2 gives the full variable domain: GAGVSQTPSNKVTEKGKYVELRCDPISGHTALYWYRQSLGQGPEFLIYFQGTGAADDSGLPNDRFFAVRPEGSVSTLKIQRTERGDSAVYLCASSSQGSLNTGELFFGEGSRLTVL.

V usage is TRBV2 and J usage is TRBJ1-4. Germline V CDR1 and CDR2: SNHLY, FYNNEI. CDR3 size: 11 residues. The CDR3 protein is CASTRDEKLFF.

The chain couples TRBV6-5 to TRBJ1-5; the D call from TCRdb, TRBD1, cannot be confirmed without DNA. This CDR3 comprises 15 residues. Germline loops: CDR1 MNHEY, CDR2 SVGAGI. CDR3 protein: CASSWRGRFNQPQHF.

The V call is TRBV10-3, the J call TRBJ1-4. Germline V gene lookup returns CDR1 ENHRY and CDR2 SYGVKD. This CDR3 spans 13 amino acids. CDR3 region: CAISELLREKLFF.

This chain connects TRBV19 to TRBJ1-1; TCRdb gives TRBD1 as the D gene, but with no DNA this cannot be confirmed. Germline V gene lookup returns CDR1 LNHDA and CDR2 SQIVND (reference sequence). The CDR3 covers 16 residues. The CDR3 loop is CASSRNSGTKHTEAFF.

V usage is TRBV7-9 and J usage is TRBJ1-2. CDR1 SEHNR and CDR2 FQNEAQ come from the germline V gene (reference sequence). The CDR3 has 15 amino acids. CDR3 residues: CASSLNVGEGYGYTF.

The chain recombines TRBV15 with TRBJ2-7; TCRdb picks TRBD1, but there is no DNA to check that call. Germline V lookup: CDR1 LNHNV, CDR2 YYDKDF (reference sequence). CDR3 size: 16 residues. Here the CDR3 reads CATSRTGQGSFYEQYF.

J is TRBJ2-3 and V is TRBV20-1. CDR1 and CDR2 from the germline V gene are DFQATT and SNEGSKA (reference sequence). The CDR3 totals 17 residues. The CDR3 spells CSARKVLGGGYTDTQYF.

This chain uses TRBV11-2 with TRBJ2-3. Germline V gene lookup returns CDR1 SGHAT and CDR2 FQNNGV. The CDR3 runs 15 residues. The CDR3 loop is CASSPVALGTDTQYF.

The rearrangement uses TRBV6-1 and TRBJ1-2. The germline V gene encodes CDR1 MNHNS and CDR2 SASEGT. The CDR3 is 14 amino acids. This CDR3 is CASRPSPRGSGYTF.

The CDR3 spells CASSPRLGLAGGYEQYF. V gene TRBV7-2 combines with J gene TRBJ2-7; TCRdb designates TRBD2, a call that cannot be tested without DNA. The germline V gene encodes CDR1 SGHTA and CDR2 FQGNSA. This CDR3 region has 17 residues.

The V gene is TRBV28, the J gene TRBJ2-4; without DNA, the TCRdb call of TRBD1 cannot be checked. The CDR3 runs to 18 residues. Germline V gene sequence: CDR1 MDHEN, CDR2 SYDVKM. The CDR3 sequence: CASSSPPGTGGSQNIQYF. The whole variable domain, remainder taken from reference TRBV28 and TRBJ2-4, is DVKVTQSSRYLVKRTGEKVFLECVQDMDHENMFWYRQDPGLGLRLIYFSYDVKMKEKGDIPEGYSVSREKKERFSLILESASTNQTSMYLCASSSPPGTGGSQNIQYFGAGTRLSVL.